This T cell receptor beta chain was sequenced in a study of cytomegalovirus exposure and HLA in healthy donors. This CDR3 comprises 15 residues. The germline gives CDR1 SGHRS, CDR2 YFSETQ. J lost 3 bases, V lost 0 bases, and 5 bases had no gene match. It was with 60 Vbeta and 13 Jbeta primers that the PCR ran. Libraries were prepared by immunoSEQ multiplex PCR; TCRdb keeps only in-frame clonotypes and omits some of them. The sample yields under 100,000 clones, about three quarters seen once. This rearrangement joins TRBV5-1 to TRBJ1-2, with 7 nucleotides matching TRBD1. The sequence derives from a human donor in good health. Material: PBMCs. CDR3 in DNA: TGCGCCAGCAGCTTGGTTCACGGACAGGACTATGGCTACACCTTC. It encodes CASSLVHGQDYGYTF.